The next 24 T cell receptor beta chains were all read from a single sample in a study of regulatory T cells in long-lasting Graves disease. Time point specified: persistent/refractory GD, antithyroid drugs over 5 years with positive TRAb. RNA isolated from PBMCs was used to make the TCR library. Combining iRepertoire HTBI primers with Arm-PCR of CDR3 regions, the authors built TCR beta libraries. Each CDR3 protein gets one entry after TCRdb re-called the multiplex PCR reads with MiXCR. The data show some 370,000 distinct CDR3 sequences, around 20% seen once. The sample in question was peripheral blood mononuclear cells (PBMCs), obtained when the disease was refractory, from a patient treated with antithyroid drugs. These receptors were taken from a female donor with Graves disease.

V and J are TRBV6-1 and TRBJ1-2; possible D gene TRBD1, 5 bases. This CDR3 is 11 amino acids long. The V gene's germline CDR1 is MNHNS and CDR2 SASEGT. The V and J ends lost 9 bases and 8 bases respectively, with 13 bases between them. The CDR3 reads CASGTGSGYTF. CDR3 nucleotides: TGTGCCAGTGGGACCGGGTCCGGCTACACCTTC.

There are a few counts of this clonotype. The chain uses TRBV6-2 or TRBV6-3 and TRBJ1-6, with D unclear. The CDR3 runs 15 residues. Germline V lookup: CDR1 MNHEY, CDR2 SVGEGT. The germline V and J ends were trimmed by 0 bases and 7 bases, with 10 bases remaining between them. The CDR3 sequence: CASSYSIAWNSPLHF. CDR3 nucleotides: TGTGCCAGCAGTTACTCCATCGCTTGGAATTCACCCCTCCACTTT.

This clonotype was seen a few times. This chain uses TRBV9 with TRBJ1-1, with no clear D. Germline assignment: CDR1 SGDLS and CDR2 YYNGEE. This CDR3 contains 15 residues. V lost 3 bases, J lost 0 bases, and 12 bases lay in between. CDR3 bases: TGTGCCAGCAGCGCAGTTGCCACGATGAACACTGAAGCTTTCTTT. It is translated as CASSAVATMNTEAFF. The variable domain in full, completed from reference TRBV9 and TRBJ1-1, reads DSGVTQTPKHLITATGQRVTLRCSPRSGDLSVYWYQQSLDQGLQFLIQYYNGEERAKGNILERFSAQQFPDLHSELNLSSLELGDSALYFCASSAVATMNTEAFFGQGTRLTVV.

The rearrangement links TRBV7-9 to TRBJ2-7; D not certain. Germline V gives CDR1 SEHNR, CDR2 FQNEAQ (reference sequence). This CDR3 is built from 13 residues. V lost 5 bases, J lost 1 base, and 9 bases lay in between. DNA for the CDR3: TGTGCCAGCAGCGGGAAAGGATCCTACGAGCAGTACTTC. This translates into CASSGKGSYEQYF.

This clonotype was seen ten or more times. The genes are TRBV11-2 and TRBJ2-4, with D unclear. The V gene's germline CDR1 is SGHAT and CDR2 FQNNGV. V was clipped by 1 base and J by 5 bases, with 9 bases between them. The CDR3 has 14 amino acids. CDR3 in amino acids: CASSLGGPQNIQYF. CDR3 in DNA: TGTGCCAGCAGCTTAGGAGGACCCCAAAACATTCAGTACTTC.

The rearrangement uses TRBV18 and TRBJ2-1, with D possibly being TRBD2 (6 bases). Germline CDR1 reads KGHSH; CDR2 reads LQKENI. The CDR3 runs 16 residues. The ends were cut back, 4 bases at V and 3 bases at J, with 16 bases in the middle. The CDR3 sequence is CASSRLPPGSYNEQFF. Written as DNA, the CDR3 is TGTGCCAGCTCACGACTCCCTCCCGGGAGCTACAATGAGCAGTTCTTC.

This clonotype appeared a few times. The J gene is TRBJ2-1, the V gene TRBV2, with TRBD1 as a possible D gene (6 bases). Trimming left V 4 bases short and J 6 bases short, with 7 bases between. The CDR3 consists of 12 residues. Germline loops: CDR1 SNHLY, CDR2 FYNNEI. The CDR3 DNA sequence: TGTGCCAGCAGTGTCAGGGGCAATGAGCAGTTCTTC. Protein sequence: CASSVRGNEQFF.

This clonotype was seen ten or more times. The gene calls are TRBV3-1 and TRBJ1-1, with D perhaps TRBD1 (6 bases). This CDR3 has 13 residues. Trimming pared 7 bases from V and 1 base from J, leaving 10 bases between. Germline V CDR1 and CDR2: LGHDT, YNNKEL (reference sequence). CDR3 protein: CASNGQPNTEAFF. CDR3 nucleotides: TGTGCCAGCAATGGACAGCCGAACACTGAAGCTTTCTTT. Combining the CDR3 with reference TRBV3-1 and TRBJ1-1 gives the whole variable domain DTAVSQTPKYLVTQMGNDKSIKCEQNLGHDTMYWYKQDSKKFLKIMFSYNNKELIINETVPNRFSPKSPDKAHLNLHINSLELGDSAVYFCASNGQPNTEAFFGQGTRLTVV.

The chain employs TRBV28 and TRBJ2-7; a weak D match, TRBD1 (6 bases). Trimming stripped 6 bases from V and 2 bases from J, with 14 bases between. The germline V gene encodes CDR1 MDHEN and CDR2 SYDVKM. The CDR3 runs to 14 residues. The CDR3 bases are TGTGCCAGCAGCCAACAGGGCCGCCCCTACGAGCAGTACTTC. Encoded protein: CASSQQGRPYEQYF. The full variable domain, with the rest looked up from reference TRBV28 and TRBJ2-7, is DVKVTQSSRYLVKRTGEKVFLECVQDMDHENMFWYRQDPGLGLRLIYFSYDVKMKEKGDIPEGYSVSREKKERFSLILESASTNQTSMYLCASSQQGRPYEQYFGPGTRLTVT.

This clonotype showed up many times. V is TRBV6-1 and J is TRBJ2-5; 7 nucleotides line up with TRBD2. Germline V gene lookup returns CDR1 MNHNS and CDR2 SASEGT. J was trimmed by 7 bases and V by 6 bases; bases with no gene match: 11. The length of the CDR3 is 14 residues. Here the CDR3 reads CASSDQTSLATQYF. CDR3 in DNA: TGTGCCAGCAGCGACCAGACTAGCTTGGCGACCCAGTACTTC.

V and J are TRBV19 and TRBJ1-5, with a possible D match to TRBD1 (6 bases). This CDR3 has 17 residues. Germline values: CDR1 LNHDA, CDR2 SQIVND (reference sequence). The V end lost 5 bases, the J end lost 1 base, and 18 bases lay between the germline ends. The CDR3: CASSPAPGQRSNQPQHF. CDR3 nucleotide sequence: TGTGCCAGTAGTCCCGCTCCGGGACAAAGGAGCAATCAGCCCCAGCATTTT.

This CDR3 is CASSQVFGSPLHF. The CDR3 nucleotides are TGTGCCAGCAGCCAAGTATTTGGTTCACCCCTCCACTTT. The chain uses TRBV14 and TRBJ1-6, with D uncertain. V lost 1 base and J lost 9, with 7 bases in between. The CDR3 is made up of 13 amino acids. Germline loops: CDR1 SGHDN, CDR2 FVKESK.

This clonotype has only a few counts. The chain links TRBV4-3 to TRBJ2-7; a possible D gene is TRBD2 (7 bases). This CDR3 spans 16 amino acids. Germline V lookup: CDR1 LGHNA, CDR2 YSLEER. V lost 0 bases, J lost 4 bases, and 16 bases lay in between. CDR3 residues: CASSQDSGGGQYEQYF. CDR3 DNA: TGCGCCAGCAGCCAAGATAGTGGGGGGGGACAATACGAGCAGTACTTC.

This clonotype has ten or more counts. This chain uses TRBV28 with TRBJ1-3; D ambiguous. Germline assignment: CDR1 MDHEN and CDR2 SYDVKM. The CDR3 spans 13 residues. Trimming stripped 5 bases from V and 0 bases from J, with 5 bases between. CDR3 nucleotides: TGTGCCAGCAGTCGGTACTCTGGAAACACCATATATTTT. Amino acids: CASSRYSGNTIYF.

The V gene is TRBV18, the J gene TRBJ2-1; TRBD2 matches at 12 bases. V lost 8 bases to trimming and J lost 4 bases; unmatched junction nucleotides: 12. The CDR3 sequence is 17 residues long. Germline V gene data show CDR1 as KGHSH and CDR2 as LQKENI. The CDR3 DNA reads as TGTGCCAGCGCGACTAGCGGGAGTTTTTGGGGATACAATGAGCAGTTCTTC. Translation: CASATSGSFWGYNEQFF.

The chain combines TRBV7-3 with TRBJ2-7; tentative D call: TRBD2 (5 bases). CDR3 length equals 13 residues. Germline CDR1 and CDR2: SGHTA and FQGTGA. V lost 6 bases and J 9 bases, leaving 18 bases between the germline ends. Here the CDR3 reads CASSPGVGMGQYF. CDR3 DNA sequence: TGTGCCAGCAGTCCCGGGGTGGGAATGGGGCAGTACTTC.

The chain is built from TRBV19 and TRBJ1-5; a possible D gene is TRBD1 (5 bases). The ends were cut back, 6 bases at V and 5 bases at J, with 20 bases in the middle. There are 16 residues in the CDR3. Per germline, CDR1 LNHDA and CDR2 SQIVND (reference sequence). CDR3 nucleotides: TGTGCCAGTAGAAAGGAGCTCGGATCAGGGTATCAGCCCCAGCATTTT. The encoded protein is CASRKELGSGYQPQHF.

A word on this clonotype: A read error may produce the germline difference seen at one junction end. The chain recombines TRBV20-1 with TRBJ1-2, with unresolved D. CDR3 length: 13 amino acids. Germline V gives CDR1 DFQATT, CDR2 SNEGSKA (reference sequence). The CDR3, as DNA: TGCGGTGCTAGACTACCAGAGACGTATGGCTACACCTTC. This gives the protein CGARLPETYGYTF.

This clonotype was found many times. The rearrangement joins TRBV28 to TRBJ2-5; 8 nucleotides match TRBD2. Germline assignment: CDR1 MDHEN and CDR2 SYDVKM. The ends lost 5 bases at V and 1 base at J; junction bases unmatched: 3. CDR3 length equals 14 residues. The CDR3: CASSPGRGQETQYF. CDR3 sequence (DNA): TGTGCCAGCAGTCCCGGGAGGGGCCAAGAGACCCAGTACTTC.

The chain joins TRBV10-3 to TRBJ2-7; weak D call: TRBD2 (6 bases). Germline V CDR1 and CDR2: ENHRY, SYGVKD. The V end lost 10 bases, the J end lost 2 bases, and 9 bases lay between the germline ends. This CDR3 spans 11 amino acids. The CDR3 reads CASREAYEQYF. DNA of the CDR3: TGTGCCAGCAGGGAGGCCTACGAGCAGTACTTC.

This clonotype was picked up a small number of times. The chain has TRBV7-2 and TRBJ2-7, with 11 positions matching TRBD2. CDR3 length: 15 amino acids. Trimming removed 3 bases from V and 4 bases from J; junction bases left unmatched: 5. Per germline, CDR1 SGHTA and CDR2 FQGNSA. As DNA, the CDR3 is TGTGCCAGCAGCTTCACTAGCGGGAGTACGTACGAGCAGTACTTC. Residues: CASSFTSGSTYEQYF.

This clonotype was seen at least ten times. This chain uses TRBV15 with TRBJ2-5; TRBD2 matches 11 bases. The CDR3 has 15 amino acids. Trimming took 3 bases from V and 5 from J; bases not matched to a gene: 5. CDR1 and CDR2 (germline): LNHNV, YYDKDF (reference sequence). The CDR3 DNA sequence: TGTGCCACCAGCAGCGACTCTAGCGGGAGGGAGACCCAGTACTTC. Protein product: CATSSDSSGRETQYF.

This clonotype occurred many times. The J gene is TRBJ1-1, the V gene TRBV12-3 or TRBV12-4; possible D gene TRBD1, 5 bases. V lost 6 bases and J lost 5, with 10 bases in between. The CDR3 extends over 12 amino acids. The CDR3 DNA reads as TGTGCCAGCAGCCATCCAGGGACTGAAGCTTTCTTT. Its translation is CASSHPGTEAFF.

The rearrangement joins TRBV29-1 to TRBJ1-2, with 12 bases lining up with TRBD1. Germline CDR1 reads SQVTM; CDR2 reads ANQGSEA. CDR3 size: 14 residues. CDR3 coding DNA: TGCACCATTTATTCGGGACAGGGGGCGCGGGGCTACACCTTC. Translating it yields CTIYSGQGARGYTF.